This T cell receptor (beta chain) stems from a study of T cell responses to AZD1222 COVID-19 vaccine. TCRdb keeps only in-frame clones here, not all; method: immunoSEQ multiplex PCR. This table has roughly 96,000 clones, 70% to 90% appearing once. Looked up from germline, CDR1 is SGHRS and CDR2 is YFSETQ. V gave up 2 bases and J gave up 4 bases, with 14 bases separating them. This CDR3 spans 15 amino acids. Whole-study results and caveats: With two AZD1222 doses given, Spike-specific TCR breadth and depth both rose. The span of vaccine-associated CD4 TCRs extended across spike, with dominance at 160-218 and 743-854. The number of AZD1222 recipients seropositive at baseline was only five to seven. White British ancestry dominated among donors, who included more females, and clonal diversity was possibly underestimated.

Comment on this clone: Antigen specificity is unknown.

Sequencing used peripheral blood, obtained 28 days after the second AZD1222 dose. The rearrangement links TRBV5-1 to TRBJ2-3; D possibly matches TRBD1 or TRBD2 (6 bases each). This clonotype originated in an adult who received the AZD1222 COVID-19 vaccine. The CDR3 region is CASSFGSGASDTQYF. In nucleotides, the CDR3 is TGCGCCAGCAGCTTCGGGTCGGGGGCTTCAGATACGCAGTATTTT.